This is a list of T cell receptor beta chains from one sample in a study of tumor-infiltrating lymphocytes in localized non-small cell lung cancer. Assay used: immunoSEQ multiplex PCR; TCRdb lists only in-frame clones, some missing. The sample shows over 15,000 clones, 65% to 75% of them seen only once. The sample consisted of lung tumor tissue. Receptors were obtained from a human donor with non-small cell lung cancer. CDR3s include the opening cysteine and the closing phenylalanine or tryptophan. A D gene is named only where the DNA matches it firmly. Clone sizes are given selectively: once, few, many, or a class where the clone is expanded.

j_call d_call v_call clone_size cdr3_aa cdr3_nt
TRBJ2-2 TRBD1 TRBV5-1 few CASRSSGGNTGELFF TGCGCCAGCAGAAGTTCAGGGGGGAACACCGGGGAGCTGTTTTTT
TRBJ1-3 . TRBV9 . CASSAGGRGSGNTIYF TGTGCCAGCAGCGCCGGGGGGAGGGGCTCTGGAAACACCATATATTTT
TRBJ2-5 TRBD2 TRBV28 . CASELRGGETQYF TGTGCCAGCGAATTAAGGGGAGGGGAGACCCAGTACTTC
TRBJ1-6 . TRBV6-6 . CASSYSVQGNSPLHF TGTGCCAGCAGTTACTCGGTGCAGGGCAATTCACCCCTCCACTTT
TRBJ2-1 TRBD2 TRBV5-1 medium-sized CASRNSGSSYNEQFF TGCGCCAGCAGGAATAGCGGGAGCTCCTACAATGAGCAGTTCTTC
TRBJ2-2 . TRBV4-1 . CASSQWEAGENTGELFF TGCGCCAGCAGCCAGTGGGAAGCAGGAGAAAACACCGGGGAGCTGTTTTTT
TRBJ2-5 . TRBV7-2 . CASSLKGLLETQYF TGTGCCAGCAGCTTAAAAGGGCTGTTAGAGACCCAGTACTTC
TRBJ1-3 TRBD1 TRBV10-1 . CASSEEQGSTGNTIYF TGCGCCAGCAGTGAAGAACAGGGGTCGACTGGAAACACCATATATTTT
TRBJ2-5 TRBD2 TRBV2 few CASSEPLRTSGRETQYF TGTGCCAGCAGTGAACCCCTCCGGACTAGCGGGAGGGAGACCCAGTACTTC
TRBJ1-3 . TRBV7-8 . CASSPVTGTRSGNTIYF TGTGCCAGCAGCCCAGTCACAGGGACACGCTCTGGAAACACCATATATTTT
TRBJ2-3 TRBD1 TRBV11-2 few CASSLNRDRGFTDTQYF TGTGCCAGCAGCCTAAACCGGGACAGGGGATTCACAGATACGCAGTATTTT
TRBJ2-4 . TRBV18 . CASLYKNIQYF TGTGCCAGCTTATACAAAAACATTCAGTACTTC
TRBJ2-7 . TRBV2 few CASRIGTSYEQYF TGTGCCAGCAGAATCGGGACATCCTACGAGCAGTACTTC
TRBJ2-7 . TRBV30 . CAWSVSRVGEQYF TGTGCCTGGAGTGTAAGCAGGGTAGGCGAGCAGTACTTC
TRBJ1-1 TRBD1 TRBV5-1 . CASSPGTVTEAFF TGCGCCAGCAGCCCCGGGACAGTCACTGAAGCTTTCTTT
TRBJ2-7 TRBD1 TRBV5-4 medium-sized CASSLARQGNPEQYF TGTGCCAGCAGCTTGGCGAGACAGGGGAATCCCGAGCAGTACTTC
TRBJ1-1 . TRBV29-1 . CSAGQTPGLEAFF TGCAGCGCGGGCCAAACCCCCGGGCTTGAAGCTTTCTTT
TRBJ2-1 . TRBV7-8 . CASSLGTGFSYNEQFF TGTGCCAGCAGCTTAGGTACGGGATTCTCCTACAATGAGCAGTTCTTC
TRBJ2-5 . TRBV6-1 . CASSEETQYF TGTGCCAGCAGTGAAGAGACCCAGTACTTC
TRBJ2-5 TRBD2 TRBV6-5 . CASSLTSGTETQYF TGTGCCAGCAGCCTGACTAGCGGGACAGAGACCCAGTACTTC
TRBJ2-7 TRBD1 TRBV6-1 . CASTRQGADYEQYF TGTGCCAGCACTCGACAGGGGGCGGACTACGAGCAGTACTTC
TRBJ2-3 . TRBV6-1 . CASVKQALSPDTQYF TGTGCCAGCGTGAAACAGGCCCTCAGCCCAGATACGCAGTATTTT
TRBJ2-7 TRBD2 TRBV11-1 . CASSYRTSGLGEQYF TGTGCCAGCAGCTATAGGACTAGCGGTTTAGGCGAGCAGTACTTC
TRBJ2-2 TRBD1 TRBV7-9 . CASRKGQGSFLNTGELFF TGTGCCAGCAGAAAGGGACAGGGGTCCTTTTTGAACACCGGGGAGCTGTTTTTT
TRBJ1-5 TRBD1 TRBV18 . CASSPQGADQPQHF TGTGCCAGCTCACCCCAGGGGGCCGATCAGCCCCAGCATTTT
TRBJ2-1 . TRBV6-5 once CASRSGYNEQFF TGTGCCAGCAGATCAGGGTACAATGAGCAGTTCTTC
TRBJ2-2 . TRBV11-2 . CASSLDFIIGELFF TGTGCCAGCAGCTTAGACTTTATTATCGGGGAGCTGTTTTTT
TRBJ2-7 TRBD2 TRBV7-2 once CASSLSSGSSYEQYF TGTGCCAGCAGCTTAAGTAGCGGGAGCTCCTACGAGCAGTACTTC
TRBJ2-3 TRBD2 TRBV5-1 . CASRYSGVSTDTQYF TGCGCCAGCAGGTATAGCGGGGTTAGCACAGATACGCAGTATTTT